A few counts support the clone carrying this TCR beta chain. Its antigen is as yet unknown. The CDR3 spans 13 residues. Germline-derived CDR1 and CDR2 are WNHNN and SYGVQD (reference sequence). Deletions cut 6 bases from V and 4 bases from J, with 11 bases between. The data belong to a study of T cell repertoires in cytomegalovirus infection. Across the whole study: The public TCR beta signatures pointed to both CMV infection and matching HLA type.

TCRdb processed the reads anew with MiXCR; each CDR3 protein has one entry. This sample has 700,000 to 950,000 distinct CDR3 sequences, with approximately 30% found just once. General study points: Dominating the ex vivo response were TCR beta clonotypes that were CMV-specific and HLA-C-restricted.

The chain has TRBV10-1 and TRBJ2-3, with D perhaps TRBD2 (7 bases). The source of this sequence is a human donor in good health (CMV status not recorded). Some clones in this sample may be carry-over from other donors' samples. Sequenced here: cultured CD8+ T cells from PBMCs, sampled from culture after CMV antigen stimulation. The DNA of the CDR3 is TGCGCCAGCAGCGGGGGGCCGTCAGATACGCAGTATTTT. This gives the protein CASSGGPSDTQYF.